Each of the 15 T cell receptor beta chains below was sequenced from the same sample in a study of response to subunit inactivated influenza vaccine. TCRdb recomputed calls from the RT-PCR reads with MiXCR, one row per CDR3 protein. Of more than 550,000 distinct CDR3 sequences detected, roughly 10% appear once; the ten largest clones hold roughly 11%. These data also featured in a second study, about T cells expressing NK-cell markers. That publication notes: Template switching by 5'RACE with UMIs generated the TCR beta cDNA.

This material consisted of PBMCs from blood, taken on the day of vaccination. These receptors were collected from a man aged 45 to 65 who received an inactivated influenza vaccine.

This clonotype was seen a single time. The chain carries TRBV5-1 and TRBJ2-3, with TRBD2 matching 12 bases. The V segment lost 5 bases and the J segment 0 bases; nucleotides outside the gene matches: 4. Germline CDR1 SGHRS, CDR2 YFSETQ. The CDR3 runs to 16 residues. The CDR3 region is CASSWTSGVSTDTQYF. CDR3 nucleotides: TGCGCCAGCAGTTGGACTAGCGGGGTTAGCACAGATACGCAGTATTTT.

Only a few counts were recorded for this clonotype. V and J are TRBV19 and TRBJ2-1; D is ambiguous. CDR3 length equals 15 residues. CDR1 and CDR2 (germline): LNHDA, SQIVND (reference sequence). Trimming shortened V by 3 bases and J by 5 bases, and 14 bases separated the two germline ends. Here the CDR3 reads CASSIKGGGNNEQFF. Written as DNA, the CDR3 is TGTGCCAGTAGTATCAAAGGCGGCGGCAACAATGAGCAGTTCTTC.

V is TRBV7-2 and J is TRBJ2-5; a weak D match, TRBD2 (6 bases). CDR1 and CDR2 (germline): SGHTA, FQGNSA. This CDR3 comprises 15 residues. V lost 1 base, J lost 7 bases, and 16 bases lay in between. The CDR3 DNA reads as TGTGCCAGCAGCTTAGACGTTGCGGGGCCGTTGACCCAGTACTTC. Encoded protein: CASSLDVAGPLTQYF. The full variable domain, with the rest looked up from reference TRBV7-2 and TRBJ2-5, is GAGVSQSPSNKVTEKGKDVELRCDPISGHTALYWYRQSLGQGLEFLIYFQGNSAPDKSGLPSDRFSAERTGGSVSTLTIQRTQQEDSAVYLCASSLDVAGPLTQYFGPGTRLLVL.

The chain carries TRBV7-9 and TRBJ2-3; D might be TRBD2 (8 bases). This CDR3 spans 15 amino acids. Looked up from germline, CDR1 is SEHNR and CDR2 is FQNEAQ (reference sequence). Trimming left V 5 bases short and J 4 bases short, with 16 bases between. In DNA, the CDR3 is TGTGCCAGCAGCAACCGACAGGGACTAGCAGATACGCAGTATTTT. Translation: CASSNRQGLADTQYF.

For this clonotype: The CDR3 does not end in the conserved phenylalanine or tryptophan, so this is likely a read error. This chain joins TRBV28 and TRBJ2-7, with a possible D match to TRBD1 (6 bases). Trimming removed 10 bases at V and 3 bases at J, with 13 bases between. The CDR3 totals 12 residues. Germline V gene sequence: CDR1 MDHEN, CDR2 SYDVKM. CDR3: CATDTGHYEQYL. The CDR3 bases are TGTGCCACCGATACAGGGCACTACGAGCAGTACCTC.

This sequence joins TRBV7-3 and TRBJ2-1; no firm D call. Trimming left V 1 base short and J 4 bases short, with 8 bases between. Germline loops: CDR1 SGHTA, CDR2 FQGTGA. This CDR3 region has 14 residues. The CDR3 sequence: CASSLNIGYNEQFF. For the CDR3, the DNA is TGTGCCAGCAGCTTAAATATCGGTTACAATGAGCAGTTCTTC.

This clonotype was recorded a few times. The V gene is TRBV12-3 or TRBV12-4, the J gene TRBJ2-2; a weak D match, TRBD2 (6 bases). With 9 bases removed from V and 1 base from J, the gap between germline ends came to 12 bases. This CDR3 is 14 amino acids long. CDR3 coding DNA: TGTGCCAGTGGGCTGGGGGGGAACACCGGGGAGCTGTTTTTT. Protein product: CASGLGGNTGELFF.

This clonotype turned up a few times. V gene TRBV7-2 combines with J gene TRBJ2-1, with 7 bases aligning to TRBD1. J lost 6 bases, V lost 6 bases, and 5 bases had no gene match. The CDR3 sequence is 13 residues long. The V gene's germline CDR1 is SGHTA and CDR2 FQGNSA. This CDR3 is CASRTGFFNEQFF. CDR3 DNA sequence: TGTGCCAGCAGGACAGGGTTTTTCAATGAGCAGTTCTTC.

This clonotype has a count of ten or more. The V call is TRBV10-3, the J call TRBJ1-5; D uncertain. Germline V gene sequence: CDR1 ENHRY, CDR2 SYGVKD. V was pared by 0 bases and J by 3 bases, with 6 bases between. The length of the CDR3 is 14 residues. CDR3 DNA sequence: TGTGCCATCAGTGAGTCGGGATTCAATCAGCCCCAGCATTTT. This encodes CAISESGFNQPQHF.

The chain employs TRBV12-3 or TRBV12-4 and TRBJ1-5; D is ambiguous. The germline V and J ends were trimmed by 7 bases and 4 bases, with 11 bases remaining between them. The CDR3 extends over 13 amino acids. CDR3 in DNA: TGTGCCAGCACCCTGGGGAGTAATCAGCCCCAGCATTTT. Protein product: CASTLGSNQPQHF.

The chain uses TRBV6-2 or TRBV6-3 and TRBJ2-7; no reliable D call. Trimming stripped 2 bases from V and 7 bases from J, with 15 bases between. The CDR3 totals 14 residues. Germline V gene data show CDR1 as MNHEY and CDR2 as SVGEGT. The CDR3 coding sequence is TGTGCCAGCAGTTACCCCAGGTTTGGAGAAGAGCAGTACTTC. Protein sequence: CASSYPRFGEEQYF.

This chain links TRBV3-1 with TRBJ2-7; 7 bases match TRBD2. V shed 0 bases and J 9 bases; nucleotides not matched to a gene: 5. Germline V gives CDR1 LGHDT, CDR2 YNNKEL (reference sequence). The CDR3 runs to 13 residues. In DNA, the CDR3 is TGTGCCAGCAGCCAAGAAAGACTAGCAGGGCAGTACTTC. This codes for CASSQERLAGQYF.

V gene TRBV7-6 combines with J gene TRBJ2-3, with D possibly matching TRBD2 (6 bases). Germline loops: CDR1 SGHVS, CDR2 FNYEAQ. Deletions cut 1 base from V and 1 base from J, with 9 bases between. This CDR3 spans 15 amino acids. This chain's CDR3 is CASSLGWGGTDTQYF. In DNA, the CDR3 is TGTGCCAGCAGCTTAGGATGGGGGGGCACAGATACGCAGTATTTT.

The J gene is TRBJ2-5, the V gene TRBV7-6; 7 bases line up with TRBD2. CDR1 is SGHVS and CDR2 is FNYEAQ in the germline V gene. This CDR3 is 13 amino acids long. Germline trimming cut 6 bases from V and 5 bases from J; bases unmatched to any gene: 6. CDR3 region: CASRRLASETQYF. As DNA, the CDR3 is TGTGCCAGCAGACGACTAGCATCGGAGACCCAGTACTTC.

The chain carries TRBV20-1 and TRBJ2-7; TRBD2 matches 9 bases. Looked up from germline, CDR1 is DFQATT and CDR2 is SNEGSKA (reference sequence). V was clipped by 0 bases and J by 3 bases; unmatched bases: 9. This CDR3 is 16 amino acids long. The CDR3 is CSARDRGLAYDYEQYF. CDR3 in DNA: TGCAGTGCTAGAGATCGTGGACTAGCGTATGACTACGAGCAGTACTTC.